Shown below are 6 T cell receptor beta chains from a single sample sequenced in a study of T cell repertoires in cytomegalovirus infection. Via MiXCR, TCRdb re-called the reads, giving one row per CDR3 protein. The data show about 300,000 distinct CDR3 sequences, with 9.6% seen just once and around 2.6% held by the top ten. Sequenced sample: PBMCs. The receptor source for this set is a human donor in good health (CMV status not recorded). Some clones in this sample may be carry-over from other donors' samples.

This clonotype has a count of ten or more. CDR3 sequence: CAISESPLEPQHF. CDR3 DNA: TGTGCCATCAGTGAGTCGCCCCTCGAGCCCCAGCATTTT. The genes are TRBV10-3 and TRBJ1-5; D gene unclear. The germline V gene has CDR1 ENHRY and CDR2 SYGVKD. V lost 0 bases and J 8 bases, leaving 8 bases between the germline ends. The CDR3 runs 13 residues.

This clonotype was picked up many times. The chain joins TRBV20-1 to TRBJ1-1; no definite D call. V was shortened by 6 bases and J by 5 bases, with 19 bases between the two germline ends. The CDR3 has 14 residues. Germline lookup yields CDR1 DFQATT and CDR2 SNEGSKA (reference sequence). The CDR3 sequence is CSANTVGEYTEAFF. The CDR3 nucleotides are TGCAGTGCCAACACGGTGGGAGAATATACTGAAGCTTTCTTT.

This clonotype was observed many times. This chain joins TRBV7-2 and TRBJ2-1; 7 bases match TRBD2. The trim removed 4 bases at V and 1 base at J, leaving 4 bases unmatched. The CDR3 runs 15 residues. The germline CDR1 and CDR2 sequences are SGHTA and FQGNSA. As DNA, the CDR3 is TGTGCCAGCAGCTCGGGGGGACCTTCCTACAATGAGCAGTTCTTC. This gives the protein CASSSGGPSYNEQFF.

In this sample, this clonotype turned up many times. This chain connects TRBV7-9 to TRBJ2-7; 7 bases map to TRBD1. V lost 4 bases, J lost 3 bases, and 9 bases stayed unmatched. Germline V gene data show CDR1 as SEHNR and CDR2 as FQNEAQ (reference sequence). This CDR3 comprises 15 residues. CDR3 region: CASSSTGTASYEQYV. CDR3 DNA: TGTGCCAGCAGCTCCACCGGGACAGCGAGCTACGAGCAGTACGTC.

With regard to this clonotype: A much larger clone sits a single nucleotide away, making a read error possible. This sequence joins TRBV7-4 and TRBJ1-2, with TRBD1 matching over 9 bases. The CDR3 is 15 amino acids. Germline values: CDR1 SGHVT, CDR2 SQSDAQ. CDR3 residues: CAGSDRDRVGYGYTF. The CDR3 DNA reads TGTGCCGGCAGCGACCGGGACAGGGTGGGGTATGGCTACACCTTC.

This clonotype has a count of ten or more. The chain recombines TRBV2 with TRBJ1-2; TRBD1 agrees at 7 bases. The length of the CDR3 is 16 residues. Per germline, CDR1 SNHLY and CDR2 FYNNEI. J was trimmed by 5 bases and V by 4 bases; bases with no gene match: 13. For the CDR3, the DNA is TGTGCCAGCAGTGTGATTTCCGGGACAGAGACTTATGGCTACACCTTC. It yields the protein CASSVISGTETYGYTF.